This T cell receptor (beta chain) derives from a study of T-cell reconstitution after alpha-beta-depleted transplantation in children. The library targeted TCRbeta and was prepared with unique molecular identifiers. TCRdb itself ran the PCR reads through MiXCR, one entry per CDR3 protein. The sample records about 240,000 distinct CDR3 sequences, more than 10% being singletons. At least ten counts were recorded for this clonotype. The specimen comprised PBMCs from the stem cell graft donor, sampled from the stem cell graft. The clonotype originates from a human donor who donated a stem cell graft to a child with acute lymphoblastic leukemia.

For the CDR3, the DNA is TGTGCCAGCAGTCTGCGGGGGGCAAGAGTAGACGAGCAGTACTTC. Translating gives CASSLRGARVDEQYF. The chain is built from TRBV12-3 or TRBV12-4 and TRBJ2-7; TRBD2 matches at 8 bases. With V trimmed by 5 bases and J by 5 bases, 11 bases remained unmatched. The CDR3 spans 15 residues.